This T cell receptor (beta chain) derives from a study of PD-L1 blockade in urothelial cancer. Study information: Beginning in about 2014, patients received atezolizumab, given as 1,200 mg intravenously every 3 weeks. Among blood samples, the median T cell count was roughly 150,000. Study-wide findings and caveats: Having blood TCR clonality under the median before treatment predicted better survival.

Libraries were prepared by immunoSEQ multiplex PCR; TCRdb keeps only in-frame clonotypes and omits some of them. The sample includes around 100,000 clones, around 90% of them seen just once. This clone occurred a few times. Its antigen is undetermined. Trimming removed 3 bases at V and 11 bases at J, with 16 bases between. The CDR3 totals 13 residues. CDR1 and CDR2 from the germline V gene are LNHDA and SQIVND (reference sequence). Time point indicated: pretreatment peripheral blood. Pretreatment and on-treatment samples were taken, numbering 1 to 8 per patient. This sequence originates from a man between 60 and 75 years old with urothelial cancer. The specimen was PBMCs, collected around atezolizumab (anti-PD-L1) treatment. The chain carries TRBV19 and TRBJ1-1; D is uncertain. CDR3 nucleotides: TGTGCCAGTAGTATTGGCCACGCCTCTTTCGCTTTCTTT. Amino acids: CASSIGHASFAFF.